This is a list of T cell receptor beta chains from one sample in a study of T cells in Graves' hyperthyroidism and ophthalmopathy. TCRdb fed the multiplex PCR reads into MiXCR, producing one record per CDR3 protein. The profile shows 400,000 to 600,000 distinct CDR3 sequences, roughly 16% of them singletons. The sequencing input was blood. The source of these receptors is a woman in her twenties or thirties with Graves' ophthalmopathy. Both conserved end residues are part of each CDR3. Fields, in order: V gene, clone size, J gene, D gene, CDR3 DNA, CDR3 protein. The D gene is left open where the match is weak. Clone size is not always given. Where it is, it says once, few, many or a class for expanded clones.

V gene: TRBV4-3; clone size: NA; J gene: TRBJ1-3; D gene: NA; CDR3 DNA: TGCGCCAGCAGCTCAGCAGTAGGGAGTGGGGCTGGAAACACCATATATTTT; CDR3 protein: CASSSAVGSGAGNTIYF
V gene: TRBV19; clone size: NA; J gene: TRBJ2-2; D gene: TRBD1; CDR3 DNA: TGTGCCAGTAGTAAGGGGTCACCGGGACAGAGCACCGGGGAGCTGTTTTTT; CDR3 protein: CASSKGSPGQSTGELFF
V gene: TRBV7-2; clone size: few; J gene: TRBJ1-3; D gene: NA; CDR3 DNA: TGTGCCAGCAGCTGGGACTTAATGGGTGGAAACACCATATATTTT; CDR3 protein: CASSWDLMGGNTIYF
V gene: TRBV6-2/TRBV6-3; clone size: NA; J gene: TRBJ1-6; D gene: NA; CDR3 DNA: TGTGCCAGCAGTTACCAGGGGATAACTTCACCCCTCCACTTT; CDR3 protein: CASSYQGITSPLHF
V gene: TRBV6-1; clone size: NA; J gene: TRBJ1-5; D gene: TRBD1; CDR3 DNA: TGTGCCAGCAGCCGAACAGGACAGGGTCAGCCCCAGCATTTT; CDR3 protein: CASSRTGQGQPQHF
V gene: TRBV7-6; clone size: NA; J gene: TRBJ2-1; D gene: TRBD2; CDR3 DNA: TGTGCCAGCAGCACGGGCCGAGCGGGGAACAATGAGCAGTTCTTC; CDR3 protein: CASSTGRAGNNEQFF
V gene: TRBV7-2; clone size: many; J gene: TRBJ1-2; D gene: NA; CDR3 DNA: TGTGCCAGCAGCTTAGTGGGTGCGACAGCTAACTATGGCTACACCTTC; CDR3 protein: CASSLVGATANYGYTF
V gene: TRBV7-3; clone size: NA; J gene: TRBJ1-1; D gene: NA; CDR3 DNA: TGTGCCAGCAGCTTGACGGAGAGCACTGAAGCTTTCTTT; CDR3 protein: CASSLTESTEAFF
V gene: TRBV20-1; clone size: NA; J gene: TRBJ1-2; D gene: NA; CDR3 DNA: TGCAGTGCTAGAGATCTCGGTGGGGGCCCCTATGGCTACACCTTC; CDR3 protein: CSARDLGGGPYGYTF
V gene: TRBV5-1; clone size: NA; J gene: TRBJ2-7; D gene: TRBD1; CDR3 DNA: TGTGCCAGCCACGACTCAAGGGGGCGATTCTACGAGCAGTACTTC; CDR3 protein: CASHDSRGRFYEQYF
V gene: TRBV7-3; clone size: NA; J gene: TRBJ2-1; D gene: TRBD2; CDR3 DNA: TGTGCCAGCGGTCGGACTAGGAATGAGCAGTTCTTC; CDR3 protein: CASGRTRNEQFF
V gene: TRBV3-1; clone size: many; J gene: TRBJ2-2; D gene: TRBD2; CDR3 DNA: TGTGCCAGCAGCCCTTGGCCGGGAGGATTAAGCGGGGAGCTGTTTTTT; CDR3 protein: CASSPWPGGLSGELFF
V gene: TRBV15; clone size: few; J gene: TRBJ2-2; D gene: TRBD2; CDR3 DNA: TGTGCCACCTCTAGAGGAGGTAGCGGGACCGGGGAGCTGTTTTTT; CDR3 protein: CATSRGGSGTGELFF
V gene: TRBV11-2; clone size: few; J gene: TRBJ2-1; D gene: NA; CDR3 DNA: TGTGCCAGCAGCTTGCCCTTACGGGACAGGAATCGGGTGGGACTAGCAAGTAATGAGAAGTTCTTC; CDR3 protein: CASSLPLRDRNRVGLASNEKFF
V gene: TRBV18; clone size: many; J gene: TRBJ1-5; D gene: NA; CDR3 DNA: TGTGCCAGCTCACCTGGGGCAGGGGATCAGCCCCAGCATTTT; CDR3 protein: CASSPGAGDQPQHF
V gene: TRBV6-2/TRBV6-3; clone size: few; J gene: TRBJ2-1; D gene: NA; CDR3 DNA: TGTGCCAGCACGGGCTCGCAGGTCTACAATGAGCAGTTCTTC; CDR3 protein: CASTGSQVYNEQFF
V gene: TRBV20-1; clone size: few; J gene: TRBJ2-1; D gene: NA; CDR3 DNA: TGCAGTGCTAGAGATCTGGAGTCCTCTCAGTTCTTC; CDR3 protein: CSARDLESSQFF
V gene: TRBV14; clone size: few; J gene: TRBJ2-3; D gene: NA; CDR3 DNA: TGTGCCAGCAGCTTTCAGTACACAGATACGCAGTATTTT; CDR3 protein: CASSFQYTDTQYF
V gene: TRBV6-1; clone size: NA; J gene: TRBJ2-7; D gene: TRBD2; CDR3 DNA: TGTGCCAGCAGTCCTAGCGGGAGGCCCGCGCTCTACGAGCAGTACTTC; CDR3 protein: CASSPSGRPALYEQYF
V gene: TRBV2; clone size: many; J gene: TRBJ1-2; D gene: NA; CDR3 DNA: TGTGCCATCGGAAAGAGTAGGACGGAGGGATGGAATGGCTACACCTTC; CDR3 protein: CAIGKSRTEGWNGYTF
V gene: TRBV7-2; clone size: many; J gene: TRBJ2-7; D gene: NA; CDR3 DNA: TGTGCCAGCAGCTTAGTGGGTAGCGGACACGAGCAGTACTTC; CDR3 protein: CASSLVGSGHEQYF
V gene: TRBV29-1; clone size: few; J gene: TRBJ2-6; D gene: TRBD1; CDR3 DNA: TGCAGCGTTGGACCCGGGACAGGGGTTTCCTCTGGGGCCAACGTCCTGACTTTC; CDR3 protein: CSVGPGTGVSSGANVLTF
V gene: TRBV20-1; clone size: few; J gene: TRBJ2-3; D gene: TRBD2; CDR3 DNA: TGCAGTGTTAGTCTAGCGGGCCCAGATACGCAGTATTTT; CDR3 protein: CSVSLAGPDTQYF
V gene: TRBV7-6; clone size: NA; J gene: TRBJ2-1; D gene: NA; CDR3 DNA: TGTGCCAGCAGCTTAGCCAAGGGCCTCTTCCGGGAGCAGTTCTTC; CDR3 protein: CASSLAKGLFREQFF
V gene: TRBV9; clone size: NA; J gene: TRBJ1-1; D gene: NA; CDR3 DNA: TGTGCCAGCAGCGCCGGAATTAGGTCCACTGAAGCTTTCTTT; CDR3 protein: CASSAGIRSTEAFF
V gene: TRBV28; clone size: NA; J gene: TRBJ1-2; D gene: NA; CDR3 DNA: TGTGCCAGCAGTTTATTCGACCTGCCTACCTTC; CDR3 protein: CASSLFDLPTF
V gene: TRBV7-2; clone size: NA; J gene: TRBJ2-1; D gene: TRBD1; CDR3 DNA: TGTGCCAGCAGCTTATGGAGGGGGGGTGGACAGGGGGCGGAGGAGCAGTTCTTC; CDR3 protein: CASSLWRGGGQGAEEQFF
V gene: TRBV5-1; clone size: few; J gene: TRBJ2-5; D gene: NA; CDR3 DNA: TGCGCCAGCAGCTTGGACTTTCGGGCACAAGAGACCCAGTACTTC; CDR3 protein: CASSLDFRAQETQYF
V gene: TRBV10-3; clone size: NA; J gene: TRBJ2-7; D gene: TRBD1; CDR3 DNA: TGTGCCATCAGTTCTACCGGGACAGGGAGCTACGAGCAGTACTTC; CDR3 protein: CAISSTGTGSYEQYF
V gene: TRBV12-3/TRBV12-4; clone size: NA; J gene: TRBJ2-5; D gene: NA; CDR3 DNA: TGTGCCAGCAGTTTCTTAGGGCTATATCAAGAGACCCAGTACTTC; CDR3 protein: CASSFLGLYQETQYF
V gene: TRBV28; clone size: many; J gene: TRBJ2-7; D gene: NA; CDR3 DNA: TGTGCCAGCAGTTTGGGGGCGGGAGAACGCGAGCAGTACTTC; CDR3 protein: CASSLGAGEREQYF
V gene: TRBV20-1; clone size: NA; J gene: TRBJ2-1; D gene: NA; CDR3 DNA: TGCAGTGCTAGACTCTTGAGTGTAAATGAGCAGTTCTTC; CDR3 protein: CSARLLSVNEQFF
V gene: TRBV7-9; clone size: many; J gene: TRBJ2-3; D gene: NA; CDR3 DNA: TGTGCCAGCAGCCGGAAGTCGGCGAACACAGATACGCAGTATTTT; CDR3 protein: CASSRKSANTDTQYF
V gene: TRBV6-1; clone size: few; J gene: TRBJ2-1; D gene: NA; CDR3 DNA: TGTGCCAGCAGTGGTGTCACCGCCTATGAGCAGTTCTTC; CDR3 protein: CASSGVTAYEQFF
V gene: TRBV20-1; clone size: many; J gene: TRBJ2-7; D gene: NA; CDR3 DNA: TGCAGTGCTAGAGACTCAGGGAGGAGTAACTACGAGCAGTACTTC; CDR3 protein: CSARDSGRSNYEQYF
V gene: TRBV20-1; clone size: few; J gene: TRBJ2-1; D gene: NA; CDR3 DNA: TGCAGTGCTTCTTCTGGGTCAAGCATCCATGAGCAGTTCTTC; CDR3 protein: CSASSGSSIHEQFF
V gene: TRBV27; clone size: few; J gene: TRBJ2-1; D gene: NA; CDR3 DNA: TGTGCCAGCAGTTTAATCCCTGAGGCCAATGAGCAGTTCTTC; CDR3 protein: CASSLIPEANEQFF
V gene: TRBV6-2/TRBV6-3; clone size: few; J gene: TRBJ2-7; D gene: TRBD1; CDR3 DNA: TGTGCCAGCAGCCCCACGTCAGGGGGCGGCGGAACATTCCCCTCCTACGAGCAGTACTTC; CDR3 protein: CASSPTSGGGGTFPSYEQYF
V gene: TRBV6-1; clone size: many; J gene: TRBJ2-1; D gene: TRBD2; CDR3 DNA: TGTGCCAGCGTGCAGGGTTCCCGCGGGAGAGATGAGCAGTTCTTC; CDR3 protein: CASVQGSRGRDEQFF
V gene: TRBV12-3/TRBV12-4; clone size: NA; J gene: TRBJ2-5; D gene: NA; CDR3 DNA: TGTGCCAGCATGGCGAGCCAAGAGACCCAGTACTTC; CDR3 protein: CASMASQETQYF
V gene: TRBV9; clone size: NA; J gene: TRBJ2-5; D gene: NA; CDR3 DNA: TGTGCCAGCAGCGTACCCGGAAATGAAGTCCAAGAGACCCAGTACTTC; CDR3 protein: CASSVPGNEVQETQYF
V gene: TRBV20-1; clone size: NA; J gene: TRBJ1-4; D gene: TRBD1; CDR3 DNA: TGCAGTGCTAGAGACCCGGGACAGGGTTCTAGAAAACTGTTTTTT; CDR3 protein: CSARDPGQGSRKLFF
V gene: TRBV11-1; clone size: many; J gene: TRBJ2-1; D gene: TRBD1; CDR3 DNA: TGTGCCAGCAGCTTAGGCGGACAGGGCTTGCAGCAGTTCTTC; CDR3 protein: CASSLGGQGLQQFF
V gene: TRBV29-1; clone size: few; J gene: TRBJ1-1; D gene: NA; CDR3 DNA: TGCAGCACCCGGGGGGCCCAGACGGACACTGAAGCTTTCTTT; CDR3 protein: CSTRGAQTDTEAFF
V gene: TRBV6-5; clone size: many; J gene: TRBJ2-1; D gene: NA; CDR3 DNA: TGTGCCAGCATTTACCCCGGACAGTACAATGAGCAGTTCTTC; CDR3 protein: CASIYPGQYNEQFF
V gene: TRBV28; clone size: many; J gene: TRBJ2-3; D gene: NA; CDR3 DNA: TGTGCCAGCAGTTCACCCGGGCGTGAAACGCAGTATTTT; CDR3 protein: CASSSPGRETQYF
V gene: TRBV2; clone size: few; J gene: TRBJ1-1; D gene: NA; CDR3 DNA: TGTGCCAGGGGGGGGCAGAGCACTGAAGCTTTCTTT; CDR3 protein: CARGGQSTEAFF
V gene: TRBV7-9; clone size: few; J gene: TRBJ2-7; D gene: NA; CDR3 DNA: TGTGCCAGCAGCTTAGCCTCGGGACAAGGGCAGATGGAGCAGTACTTC; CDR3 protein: CASSLASGQGQMEQYF
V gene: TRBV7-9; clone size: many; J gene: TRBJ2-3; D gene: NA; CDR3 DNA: TGTGCCAGCAGCTTAGTCCTGGTGGATACGCAGTATTTT; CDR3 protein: CASSLVLVDTQYF
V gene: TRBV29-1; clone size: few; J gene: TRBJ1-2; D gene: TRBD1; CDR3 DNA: TGCAGCGTTTTCCGGGACAGGGACCCCTATGGCTACACCTTC; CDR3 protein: CSVFRDRDPYGYTF
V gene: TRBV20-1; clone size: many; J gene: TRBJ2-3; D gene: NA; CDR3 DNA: TGCAGTGCTAGATTTAGCGGCACAGATACGCAGTATTTT; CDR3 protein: CSARFSGTDTQYF
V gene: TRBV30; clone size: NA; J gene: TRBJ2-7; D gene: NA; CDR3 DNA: TGTGCCTGGAGTCCGCAGGGATACGAGCAGTACTTC; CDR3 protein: CAWSPQGYEQYF
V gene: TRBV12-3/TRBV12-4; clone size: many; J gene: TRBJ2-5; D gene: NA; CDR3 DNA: TGTGCCAGCAGTTTAGGCTCGTACATCGAGACCCAGTACTTC; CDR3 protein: CASSLGSYIETQYF
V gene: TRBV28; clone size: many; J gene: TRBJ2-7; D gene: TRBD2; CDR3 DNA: TGTGCCAGCGAAAGCGGGAGGGCCGTCGAGCAGTACTTC; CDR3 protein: CASESGRAVEQYF
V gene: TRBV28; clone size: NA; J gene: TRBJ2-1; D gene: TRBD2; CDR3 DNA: TGTGCCAGCAGTTCCCCCGGGACTAGTCTCGATGAGCAGTTCTTC; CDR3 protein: CASSSPGTSLDEQFF
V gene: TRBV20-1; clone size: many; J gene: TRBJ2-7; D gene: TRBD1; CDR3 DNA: TGCAGTGCTAGAGGAGACCTCTGGACAGGGGGCTACGAGCAGTACTTC; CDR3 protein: CSARGDLWTGGYEQYF
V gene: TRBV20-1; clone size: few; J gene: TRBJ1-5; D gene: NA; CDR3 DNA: TGCAGTGCTAGTATGAAATCAGGGGAAAGCAATCAGCCCCAGCATTTT; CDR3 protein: CSASMKSGESNQPQHF
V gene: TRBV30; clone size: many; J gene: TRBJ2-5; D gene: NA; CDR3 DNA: TGTGCCTGGAGTGCACCTCTGGGAGGACGGTACTTC; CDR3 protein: CAWSAPLGGRYF
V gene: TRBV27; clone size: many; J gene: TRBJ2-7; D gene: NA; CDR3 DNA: TGTGCCAGCAGTCATCAAACGGACAGAAAGAGCTCCTACGAGCAGTACTTC; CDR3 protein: CASSHQTDRKSSYEQYF